What follows are 24 T cell receptor beta chains derived from one specimen sequenced in a study of cytomegalovirus exposure and HLA in healthy donors. The PCR used 60 Vbeta and 13 Jbeta primers. Profiled with immunoSEQ multiplex PCR; TCRdb holds only in-frame clones, not every one. The table includes 150,000 or so clones, around 80% detected once. The sample consisted of PBMCs. These receptors were obtained from a female donor in good health and CMV-seronegative.

The chain links TRBV7-9 to TRBJ2-5, with 12 bases identical to TRBD1. The CDR3 sequence is 17 residues long. V trimming: 5 bases; J trimming: 4 bases; junction bases outside the gene matches: 11. From germline, CDR1 is SEHNR and CDR2 FQNEAQ (reference sequence). This chain's CDR3 is CASSPRLRDRGRETQYF. The CDR3 DNA is TGTGCCAGCAGCCCTCGCCTCCGGGACAGGGGGCGAGAGACCCAGTACTTC.

This clone showed up just a few times. The chain links TRBV6-5 to TRBJ2-7; 8 bases are shared with TRBD2. There are 11 residues in the CDR3. CDR1 and CDR2 (germline): MNHEY, SVGAGI. J lost 10 bases, V lost 6 bases, and 5 bases had no gene match. CDR3 bases: TGTGCCAGCAGCAGCGGGGGTAGCCAGTACTTC. Translation gives CASSSGGSQYF.

V and J are TRBV5-5 and TRBJ2-3, with 8 bases that match TRBD1. Germline values: CDR1 SGHKS, CDR2 YYEKEE (reference sequence). CDR3 length equals 16 residues. After removal of 0 bases from V and 0 bases from J, the junction contained 3 bases not matched to a gene. The CDR3 DNA follows: TGTGCCAGCAGCTTGGCACAGGGGGGTAGCACAGATACGCAGTATTTT. Residues: CASSLAQGGSTDTQYF.

The chain joins TRBV28 to TRBJ1-3; maybe TRBD1 (5 bases). This CDR3 is built from 17 residues. From germline, CDR1 is MDHEN and CDR2 SYDVKM. V lost 2 bases and J lost 0, with 14 bases in between. CDR3: CASSLISGVSSGNTIYF. DNA for the CDR3: TGTGCCAGCAGTTTAATTTCGGGGGTTAGCTCTGGAAACACCATATATTTT.

This chain links TRBV9 with TRBJ1-4, with TRBD1 matching 7 bases. The CDR3 is 15 amino acids. The J segment lost 8 bases and the V segment lost 3 bases, leaving 10 bases of the junction unmatched. The germline V gene has CDR1 SGDLS and CDR2 YYNGEE. Here the CDR3 reads CASSARPGTVEKLFF. CDR3 sequence (DNA): TGTGCCAGCAGCGCCCGCCCCGGGACAGTCGAAAAACTGTTTTTT.

This clone was counted between two and nine times. The CDR3 sequence: CASSSGLNTEAFF. As DNA, the CDR3 is TGTGCCAGCAGCTCGGGTCTGAACACTGAAGCTTTCTTT. The chain recombines TRBV7-3 with TRBJ1-1; D remains ambiguous. The V end was cut by 4 bases, the J end by 0 bases, with 6 bases between. The CDR3 consists of 13 residues. Germline lookup yields CDR1 SGHTA and CDR2 FQGTGA.

The V gene is TRBV7-9, the J gene TRBJ2-7; a weak D match, TRBD2 (6 bases). The CDR3 sequence is 13 residues long. With 0 bases removed from V and 5 bases from J, the gap between germline ends came to 8 bases. Germline V gene data show CDR1 as SEHNR and CDR2 as FQNEAQ (reference sequence). CDR3 loop: CASSLAGGNEQYF. The CDR3 region has the DNA TGTGCCAGCAGCTTAGCTGGGGGGAACGAGCAGTACTTC.

The chain combines TRBV6-5 with TRBJ2-1, with TRBD2 matching over 11 bases. With V trimmed by 4 bases and J by 4 bases, 6 bases remained unmatched. The CDR3 has 16 amino acids. CDR1 MNHEY and CDR2 SVGAGI come from the germline V gene. Here the CDR3 reads CASSFTGTSGYNEQFF. CDR3 coding DNA: TGTGCCAGCAGTTTTACCGGGACTAGCGGTTACAATGAGCAGTTCTTC.

The gene calls are TRBV4-1 and TRBJ2-2; 9 bases line up with TRBD1. V trimming: 0 bases; J trimming: 3 bases; junction bases outside the gene matches: 11. The CDR3 contains 19 residues. CDR1 and CDR2 (germline): MGHRA, YSYEKL. The DNA for the CDR3 is TGCGCCAGCAGCCAAGAAGACGGACAGGGGTTTTTAGACACCGGGGAGCTGTTTTTT. The encoded protein is CASSQEDGQGFLDTGELFF.

The gene calls are TRBV4-2 and TRBJ2-1; TRBD2 aligns across 11 bases. The CDR3 runs to 16 residues. Trimming took 4 bases from V and 7 from J; bases not matched to a gene: 9. Germline V lookup: CDR1 LGHNA, CDR2 YNFKEQ. CDR3 nucleotides: TGTGCCAGCAGCCGGCATAGCGGGAGGGCCGAAAATGAGCAGTTCTTC. It specifies CASSRHSGRAENEQFF.

The V and J genes are TRBV6-5 and TRBJ1-2; no firm D call. V was clipped by 5 bases and J by 5 bases, with 12 bases between them. Germline lookup yields CDR1 MNHEY and CDR2 SVGAGI. CDR3 length: 13 residues. The CDR3: CASSIDGAYGYTF. The CDR3 nucleotides read TGTGCCAGCAGTATCGACGGAGCTTATGGCTACACCTTC.

The CDR3: CASSRDRGYEQYF. As DNA, the CDR3 is TGTGCCAGTAGTAGGGACAGGGGCTACGAGCAGTACTTC. The rearrangement joins TRBV19 to TRBJ2-7; 10 positions agree with TRBD1. The CDR3 length is 13 residues. The J segment lost 3 bases and the V segment lost 4 bases, leaving 0 bases of the junction unmatched. The germline CDR1 and CDR2 sequences are LNHDA and SQIVND (reference sequence).

This chain links TRBV5-4 with TRBJ2-7, with 8 bases aligning to TRBD2. V lost 0 bases and J lost 5; bases outside the gene matches: 7. The V gene's germline CDR1 is SGHNT and CDR2 YYREEE (reference sequence). The CDR3 has 15 amino acids. The CDR3 DNA sequence: TGTGCCAGCAGCTTGGCCCCAGCGGGAGTGGACGAGCAGTACTTC. It is translated as CASSLAPAGVDEQYF.

The V call is TRBV15, the J call TRBJ2-7; 7 bases fit TRBD2. Germline CDR1 LNHNV, CDR2 YYDKDF (reference sequence). This CDR3 contains 15 residues. The V and J ends lost 1 base and 2 bases, in that order; junction bases with no gene match: 5. As DNA, the CDR3 is TGTGCCACCAGCAGAGCACCAGGACTAGCCTACGAGCAGTACTTC. Translating it yields CATSRAPGLAYEQYF. The variable domain in full, completed from reference TRBV15 and TRBJ2-7, reads DAMVIQNPRYQVTQFGKPVTLSCSQTLNHNVMYWYQQKSSQAPKLLFHYYDKDFNNEADTPDNFQSRRPNTSFCFLDIRSPGLGDTAMYLCATSRAPGLAYEQYFGPGTRLTVT.

The chain is built from TRBV18 and TRBJ1-1, with D possibly TRBD1 on 5 matching bases. The CDR3 contains 15 residues. V dropped 1 base and J dropped 6 bases, with 15 bases sitting between them. Germline CDR1 is KGHSH and CDR2 is LQKENI. CDR3 in DNA: TGTGCCAGCTCACCACTCCAACTCCAAGGGGCTGAAGCTTTCTTT. Amino acids: CASSPLQLQGAEAFF.

V is TRBV5-1 and J is TRBJ2-5; D call uncertain. The germline CDR1 and CDR2 sequences are SGHRS and YFSETQ. CDR3 length: 12 amino acids. The germline V and J ends were trimmed by 4 bases and 4 bases, with 8 bases remaining between them. The CDR3 DNA follows: TGCGCCAGCAGCCGCCCGGGAGAGACCCAGTACTTC. It specifies CASSRPGETQYF.

The chain combines TRBV15 with TRBJ2-7, with a possible D match to TRBD1 (6 bases). The germline V gene has CDR1 LNHNV and CDR2 YYDKDF (reference sequence). The CDR3 is made up of 13 amino acids. Trimming took 0 bases from V and 6 from J, leaving 9 bases between them. DNA of the CDR3: TGTGCCACCAGCAGAGAAACAGGGCGCGAGCAGTACTTC. This gives the protein CATSRETGREQYF.

This CDR3 reads CASSLSARAGEQYF. The CDR3 coding sequence is TGTGCCAGCAGTTTATCCGCCAGGGCGGGGGAGCAGTACTTC. The chain is built from TRBV27 and TRBJ2-7; D possibly corresponds to TRBD2 (6 bases). The CDR3 sequence is 14 residues long. The V gene lost 0 bases and the J gene lost 7 bases, with 13 bases spanning the gap. Germline values: CDR1 MNHEY, CDR2 SMNVEV (reference sequence).

CDR3 amino acids: CASSPTGGSWGYTF. The CDR3 DNA reads TGCGCCAGCAGCCCCACGGGGGGCTCTTGGGGCTACACCTTC. J is TRBJ1-2 and V is TRBV4-1; TRBD1 is a possible D gene (6 bases). The CDR3 totals 14 residues. V shed 4 bases and J shed 8 bases, with 17 bases lying between them. CDR1 and CDR2 (germline): MGHRA, YSYEKL.

The V gene is TRBV9, the J gene TRBJ2-7; D unresolved. Germline V gives CDR1 SGDLS, CDR2 YYNGEE. The CDR3 contains 14 residues. V lost 3 bases and J lost 2, with 12 bases in between. DNA for the CDR3: TGTGCCAGCAGCGCGGAGCCGGGTCCCTACGAGCAGTACTTC. The encoded protein is CASSAEPGPYEQYF. The whole variable domain, remainder taken from reference TRBV9 and TRBJ2-7, is DSGVTQTPKHLITATGQRVTLRCSPRSGDLSVYWYQQSLDQGLQFLIQYYNGEERAKGNILERFSAQQFPDLHSELNLSSLELGDSALYFCASSAEPGPYEQYFGPGTRLTVT.

V is TRBV28 and J is TRBJ2-5; TRBD2 matches 11 bases. V trimming: 4 bases; J trimming: 0 bases; junction bases outside the gene matches: 10. The CDR3 is 18 amino acids. Looked up from germline, CDR1 is MDHEN and CDR2 is SYDVKM. The CDR3 loop is CASSSLDWTSGYQETQYF. CDR3 nucleotide sequence: TGTGCCAGCAGTTCCCTTGACTGGACTAGCGGGTACCAAGAGACCCAGTACTTC.

This clone was picked up a small number of times. The V and J genes are TRBV6-5 and TRBJ2-7, with 8 positions matching TRBD1. With 5 bases clipped from V and 5 bases from J, the junction kept 8 bases outside the gene matches. CDR3 length equals 14 residues. The V gene's germline CDR1 is MNHEY and CDR2 SVGAGI. The CDR3 nucleotides read TGTGCCAGCAGTACGAGACAGGGGAACCACGAGCAGTACTTC. Encoded protein: CASSTRQGNHEQYF.

The rearrangement joins TRBV6-1 to TRBJ2-1, with 8 bases matching TRBD2. The germline V gene encodes CDR1 MNHNS and CDR2 SASEGT. V trimming: 4 bases; J trimming: 1 base; junction bases outside the gene matches: 6. The CDR3 sequence is 16 residues long. The DNA for the CDR3 is TGTGCCAGCAGTGGATTAGCGGGAAGATCCTACAATGAGCAGTTCTTC. Its protein product is CASSGLAGRSYNEQFF.

The chain employs TRBV9 and TRBJ2-3, with 10 bases identical to TRBD2. The CDR3 is made up of 16 amino acids. V shed 3 bases and J 0 bases; nucleotides not matched to a gene: 4. CDR1 SGDLS and CDR2 YYNGEE come from the germline V gene. CDR3 in DNA: TGTGCCAGCAGCGCAGCGACTAGCGGGAGCACAGATACGCAGTATTTT. Protein sequence: CASSAATSGSTDTQYF.